The clone carrying this T cell receptor (beta chain) was detected many times. The TCR library protocol was used to attach unique molecular identifiers. These identifiers were attached to individual cDNA molecules. TCRdb reprocessed the 5' RACE reads via MiXCR and lists one record per CDR3 protein. Found here are roughly 33,000 distinct CDR3 sequences, under 6% of them singletons; the top ten hold 11% to 15%. The sample originates from a study of early T cells in non-severe SARS-CoV-2 infection. The CDR3 loop spans 15 amino acids. Germline V gene sequence: CDR1 SQVTM, CDR2 ANQGSEA. Unmatched junction bases numbered 8, after V lost 4 bases and J lost 0 bases.

The source of this sequence is an adult who was a healthcare worker with PCR-confirmed SARS-CoV-2 infection or an uninfected control (not recorded which). The V call is TRBV29-1, the J call TRBJ2-5, with TRBD1 matching 7 bases. Sequencing used whole blood. The CDR3 spells CSVVFGTVYQETQYF. The CDR3 region has the DNA TGCAGCGTTGTTTTTGGGACAGTTTACCAAGAGACCCAGTACTTC.